What follows is one T cell receptor beta chain and its context. Its cognate antigen is unknown. This sample was taken from a study of shared clonotypes between healthy human individuals. Study results and caveats: Only blood underwent sampling, and tissue repertoires likely differ.

Caucasian adults living in Nashville, Tennessee, provided all samples. V shed 2 bases, J shed 8 bases, and the junction held 15 bases outside the gene matches. The CDR3 length is 20 residues. Germline V gives CDR1 MDHEN, CDR2 SYDVKM. Clones were read by immunoSEQ multiplex PCR, and TCRdb kept only the in-frame ones, dropping some. The sample consists of approximately 100,000 clones, over 65% of them appearing once. The V and J genes are TRBV28 and TRBJ2-1, with TRBD2 matching 16 bases. This receptor was taken from a woman in her 30s in good health. Sequencing input: memory CD8+ T cells sorted from blood. Stated subset: CD45RO+ cells pooled with CCR7-negative TemRA cells. CDR3 region: CASSLVQGLAGGPGRDEQFF. As DNA, the CDR3 is TGTGCCAGCAGTTTAGTCCAGGGACTAGCGGGAGGGCCAGGTCGAGATGAGCAGTTCTTC.